This T cell receptor beta chain was identified in a study of blood T cell repertoires in COVID-19. Under the authors' procedure: Amplification of reference gene primers provided the estimated nucleated cell counts. Generated by immunoSEQ multiplex PCR, the TCRdb table keeps only in-frame clones and is missing some. V and J calls and clone size follow that table, whereas D and trimming were derived from the DNA. Among 9,500 to 13,000 clones listed, 80% to 90% were seen once. Trimming stripped 2 bases from V and 1 base from J, with 11 bases between. This CDR3 is built from 16 residues. Germline V gene lookup returns CDR1 KGHSH and CDR2 LQKENI.

The chain employs TRBV18 and TRBJ1-4; tentative D call: TRBD1 (5 bases). The receptor was isolated from a human donor in a cohort sampled during active COVID-19. Sequencing used peripheral blood. The CDR3 loop reads CASSPGQGGTNEKLFF. The DNA of the CDR3 is TGTGCCAGCTCACCAGGGCAGGGAGGAACTAATGAAAAACTGTTTTTT.